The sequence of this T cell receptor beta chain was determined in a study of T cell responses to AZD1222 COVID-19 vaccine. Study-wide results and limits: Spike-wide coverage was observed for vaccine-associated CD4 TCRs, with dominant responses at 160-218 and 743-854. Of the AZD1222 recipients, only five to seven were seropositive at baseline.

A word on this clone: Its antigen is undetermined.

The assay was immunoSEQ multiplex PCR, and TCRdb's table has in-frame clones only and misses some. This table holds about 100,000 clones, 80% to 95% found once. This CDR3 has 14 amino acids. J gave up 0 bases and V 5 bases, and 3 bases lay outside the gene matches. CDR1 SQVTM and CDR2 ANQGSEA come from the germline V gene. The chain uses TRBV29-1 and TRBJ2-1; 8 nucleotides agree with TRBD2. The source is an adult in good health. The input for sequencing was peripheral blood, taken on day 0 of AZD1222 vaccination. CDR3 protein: CSVPGTSSYNEQFF. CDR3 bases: TGCAGCGTTCCTGGGACTAGCTCCTACAATGAGCAGTTCTTC.